These 21 T cell receptor beta chains were sequenced from one sample in a study of shared clonotypes between healthy human individuals. Sequencing was performed with immunoSEQ multiplex PCR; in TCRdb, only in-frame clones are kept and a portion is missing. Found here are roughly 1.4 million clones, approximately 98.5% of them singletons; the top ten hold approximately 0.38%. What was sequenced was naive CD4+ T cells sorted from blood. Subset in this sample: CD45RA+ positively selected. The receptor set was obtained from a young man in good health.

This rearrangement joins TRBV27 to TRBJ2-7, with 9 bases fitting TRBD1. CDR3 size: 15 residues. Trimming at V came to 2 bases and at J to 5 bases, leaving 7 bases not matched to a gene. The V gene's germline CDR1 is MNHEY and CDR2 SMNVEV (reference sequence). Written as DNA, the CDR3 is TGTGCCAGCAGTTTAAGGACAGGGGCAGGTCACGAGCAGTACTTC. Residues: CASSLRTGAGHEQYF.

This sequence joins TRBV6-5 and TRBJ1-2, with D maybe TRBD1 (6 bases). The CDR3 sequence is 13 residues long. V was trimmed by 5 bases and J by 3 bases, leaving 10 bases between them. Germline loops: CDR1 MNHEY, CDR2 SVGAGI. CDR3 protein: CASSPTGDYGYTF. As DNA, the CDR3 is TGTGCCAGCAGTCCGACAGGAGACTATGGCTACACCTTC.

V and J are TRBV19 and TRBJ2-5, with D possibly called TRBD1 or TRBD2 (5 bases each). The CDR3 consists of 15 residues. The V and J ends lost 6 bases and 5 bases respectively, with 19 bases between them. Germline CDR1 reads LNHDA; CDR2 reads SQIVND (reference sequence). The CDR3 reads CASSDTGTHRETQYF. CDR3 sequence (DNA): TGTGCCAGTAGCGATACCGGGACGCACCGGGAGACCCAGTACTTC.

V gene TRBV10-3 combines with J gene TRBJ1-1; tentative D call: TRBD1 (5 bases). This CDR3 region has 17 residues. Trimming shortened V by 2 bases and J by 1 base, and 17 bases separated the two germline ends. Germline V CDR1 and CDR2: ENHRY, SYGVKD. CDR3 amino acids: CAISEPSLHQGNTEAFF. The CDR3 region has the DNA TGTGCCATCAGTGAGCCCTCCCTCCACCAGGGGAACACTGAAGCTTTCTTT.

Details on this clone: Other nucleotide sequences in the sample specify the same CDR3. The chain is built from TRBV18 and TRBJ2-7; no reliable D call. Germline CDR1 is KGHSH and CDR2 is LQKENI. V was trimmed by 3 bases and J by 1 base, leaving 10 bases between them. The CDR3 contains 14 residues. The CDR3 coding sequence is TGTGCCAGCTCACCCTTGGACGGATCCTACGAGCAGTACTTC. This codes for CASSPLDGSYEQYF.

The V gene is TRBV15, the J gene TRBJ1-3, with 12 bases matching TRBD1. V was clipped by 0 bases and J by 3 bases; unmatched bases: 6. The V gene's germline CDR1 is LNHNV and CDR2 YYDKDF (reference sequence). The CDR3 runs to 18 residues. The CDR3: CATSRERDRGRVGNTIYF. The DNA of the CDR3 is TGTGCCACCAGCAGAGAGAGGGACAGGGGGCGTGTTGGAAACACCATATATTTT.

The chain links TRBV25-1 to TRBJ1-5; TRBD1 aligns across 8 bases. The J segment lost 5 bases and the V segment lost 3 bases, leaving 6 bases of the junction unmatched. The CDR3 has 15 amino acids. In germline, CDR1 is MGHDK, CDR2 SYGVNS. The CDR3 DNA is TGTGCCAGCAGTGACTCCGGGACAGGCCATCAGCCCCAGCATTTT. As protein: CASSDSGTGHQPQHF.

V is TRBV4-1 and J is TRBJ1-2; 8 bases fit TRBD1. This CDR3 contains 15 residues. The germline V gene encodes CDR1 MGHRA and CDR2 YSYEKL. With 2 bases clipped from V and 3 bases from J, the junction kept 5 bases outside the gene matches. The CDR3 bases are TGCGCCAGCAGCCAACCCACAGGGGGAGACTATGGCTACACCTTC. Its protein product is CASSQPTGGDYGYTF.

In regard to this clone: Other DNA variants within this sample encode the same CDR3. The chain links TRBV7-2 to TRBJ2-7; 7 bases are shared with TRBD2. CDR1 is SGHTA, CDR2 FQGNSA, per germline. V shed 2 bases, J shed 7 bases, and the junction held 8 bases outside the gene matches. The CDR3 totals 14 residues. As DNA, the CDR3 is TGTGCCAGCAGCTTACTCGCGGGAGCGGGGGAGCAGTACTTC. Translated: CASSLLAGAGEQYF.

This clone occurred once. V usage is TRBV5-1 and J usage is TRBJ2-5; D is possibly TRBD2 (6 bases). The V gene's germline CDR1 is SGHRS and CDR2 YFSETQ. V lost 4 bases to trimming and J lost 2 bases, with 12 bases between them. CDR3 size: 14 residues. As DNA, the CDR3 is TGCGCCAGCAGCCTGGGGACTTTACAAGAGACCCAGTACTTC. Translation: CASSLGTLQETQYF.

The genes are TRBV19 and TRBJ1-1; 9 bases match TRBD1. CDR3 size: 15 residues. The germline CDR1 and CDR2 sequences are LNHDA and SQIVND (reference sequence). V lost 7 bases and J lost 5; bases outside the gene matches: 11. In DNA form, the CDR3 reads TGTGCCAGTACAAGACAGGGGGTAATGGCGACTGAAGCTTTCTTT. Residues: CASTRQGVMATEAFF.

The rearrangement uses TRBV5-6 and TRBJ2-5; D is unclear. CDR1 and CDR2 from the germline V gene are SGHDT and YYEEEE. V was pared by 0 bases and J by 5 bases, with 5 bases between. CDR3 length: 12 residues. The CDR3 spells CASSLVWETQYF. CDR3 in DNA: TGTGCCAGCAGCTTGGTTTGGGAGACCCAGTACTTC.

The CDR3: CASSISRVNTEAFF. The CDR3 DNA reads as TGCGCCAGCAGTATAAGCAGGGTAAACACTGAAGCTTTCTTT. V usage is TRBV10-2 and J usage is TRBJ1-1; maybe TRBD1 (5 bases). The germline gives CDR1 WSHSY, CDR2 SAAADI. Trimming shortened V by 5 bases and J by 2 bases, and 12 bases separated the two germline ends. The CDR3 has 14 amino acids.

The chain combines TRBV7-2 with TRBJ2-1; D is possibly TRBD2 (5 bases). Trimming removed 1 base at V and 0 bases at J, with 13 bases between. CDR1 SGHTA and CDR2 FQGNSA come from the germline V gene. The CDR3 totals 17 residues. CDR3 region: CASSLVGGYSSYNEQFF. CDR3 nucleotide sequence: TGTGCCAGCAGCTTAGTCGGCGGGTACAGCTCCTACAATGAGCAGTTCTTC.

The chain joins TRBV25-1 to TRBJ1-1; TRBD1 aligns across 7 bases. The germline gives CDR1 MGHDK, CDR2 SYGVNS. The length of the CDR3 is 14 residues. Trimming took 2 bases from V and 1 from J; bases not matched to a gene: 1. The CDR3 sequence is CASSENRGNTEAFF. CDR3 nucleotides: TGTGCCAGCAGTGAAAACAGGGGGAACACTGAAGCTTTCTTT.

In regard to this clone: A junction end diverges from the germline sequence, so it may reflect a read error. This rearrangement joins TRBV11-3 to TRBJ2-3; D possibly corresponds to TRBD1 (6 bases). The CDR3 spans 14 residues. Germline CDR1 reads SGHNT; CDR2 reads YENEEA. This chain's CDR3 is CASSAGGSTDTQYF. The CDR3 DNA sequence: TGTGCGAGCAGCGCTGGGGGCAGTACAGATACGCAGTATTTT.

The rearrangement uses TRBV10-1 and TRBJ2-3; 9 bases map to TRBD2. The J segment lost 3 bases and the V segment lost 4 bases, leaving 8 bases of the junction unmatched. Germline lookup yields CDR1 WNHNN and CDR2 SYGVQD (reference sequence). CDR3 length: 16 residues. The CDR3 nucleotides are TGCGCCAGCAGTGGTATCAGGCTAGCGGGAACAGATACGCAGTATTTT. Encoded protein: CASSGIRLAGTDTQYF.

The chain uses TRBV9 and TRBJ2-1, with D possibly matching TRBD2 (5 bases). Germline V gene lookup returns CDR1 SGDLS and CDR2 YYNGEE. V lost 4 bases and J lost 2, with 13 bases in between. CDR3 length: 15 residues. The CDR3 loop is CASSLSGSPYNEQFF. CDR3 nucleotide sequence: TGTGCCAGCAGCTTAAGCGGTAGCCCCTACAATGAGCAGTTCTTC.

This clone was observed a single time. The sample has other DNA sequences that encode this CDR3 too. The chain couples TRBV10-3 to TRBJ2-2; tentatively, D is TRBD1 (5 bases). The V and J ends lost 1 base and 1 base respectively, with 7 bases between them. This CDR3 has 15 residues. The germline gives CDR1 ENHRY, CDR2 SYGVKD. DNA for the CDR3: TGTGCCATCAGTGAGTTCCAGGGGAACACCGGGGAGCTGTTTTTT. It specifies CAISEFQGNTGELFF.

The chain combines TRBV28 with TRBJ2-7; D is unresolved. Germline V CDR1 and CDR2: MDHEN, SYDVKM. Trimming shortened V by 3 bases and J by 6 bases, and 6 bases separated the two germline ends. This CDR3 comprises 11 residues. CDR3 bases: TGTGCCAGCAGTTTTAATCGCGAGCAGTACTTC. Protein product: CASSFNREQYF. Full variable domain (remainder filled in from reference TRBV28 and TRBJ2-7): DVKVTQSSRYLVKRTGEKVFLECVQDMDHENMFWYRQDPGLGLRLIYFSYDVKMKEKGDIPEGYSVSREKKERFSLILESASTNQTSMYLCASSFNREQYFGPGTRLTVT.

Details on this clone: Compared with germline, one end of the junction differs, possibly owing to a read error. The V and J genes are TRBV7-7 and TRBJ1-3; the D is unclear. This CDR3 spans 18 amino acids. The germline CDR1 and CDR2 sequences are SSHAT and FNYEAQ (reference sequence). CDR3 region: CASSLADGRVEAGNTIYF. Here the CDR3 DNA reads TGTGCTAGCAGCTTAGCAGACGGGAGAGTGGAAGCTGGAAACACCATATATTTT.